The entry below gives a single T cell receptor (beta chain) sequence along with its context. This clonotype was detected many times. Its antigen specificity is not known. No much larger clonotype is one base removed from it; base qualities were not supplied. For CDR1 and CDR2, the germline V gene lists MGHRA and YSYEKL. The CDR3 runs 15 residues from the cysteine to the phenylalanine. Of the read, only the CDR3 DNA is kept; its 45 bases are in frame from base 1. Trimming removed 2 bases from V and 4 bases from J, leaving 15 bases between the germline ends. These data belong to a study of blood T cells in healthy people across ages (dated by TCRdb to between 2015 and 2017). Some background on the complete study: In model experiments, template switching captured roughly one uniquely barcoded TCR beta cDNA molecule for every two T cells. Two additional independent replicas of 1 million unique cDNA reads from the same blood draw were analyzed for two donors (one aged 18 to 30 and one aged 80 or older). Age-related changes in TCR beta repertoire diversity were measured in the study by deep sequencing normalized with unique cDNA molecular identifiers. To avoid experimental bias, donors of different ages were spread randomly across the sequencing lanes. The donors were divided into four age groups: young (average approximately 17 years), middle-aged (about 40), aged (approximately 62) and long-lived (more than 75).

The library was made by 5' RACE. This sample was sequenced with an Illumina HiSeq 2500. The second PCR ran for roughly 6 to 11 cycles and used a J-beta primer mix along with a sample-barcoded 5' primer. A unique molecular identifier was introduced onto each TCR beta cDNA molecule by a template-switch 5' adaptor carrying 12 random nucleotides. Each sample yielded at least 2.5 million CDR3-containing paired-end reads. All of the RNA was converted into first-strand cDNA using the Mint cDNA synthesis kit, with a TRBC-specific oligonucleotide serving as the primer. All cDNA was treated with uracil-DNA glycosylase and then went through a first 18-cycle PCR with the universal primers M1SS and BC2_uni_R. Regarding the original processing steps: Normalization of each sample was performed by random selection of 1 million high-quality reads, each carrying a distinct molecular identifier. Reads sharing molecular identifiers were discarded rather than binned into consensus sequences. MiTCR, set to a Q25 quality threshold and the strictest error-elimination algorithm, was used for CDR3 identification, clonotype clustering and error correction. A nonparametric unseen species model using Euler transformation provided a lower-bound estimate of total TCR beta diversity. TCRdb reprocessed the public reads (quality trimming at Q25 with fastp, clone calling with MiXCR) and kept in-frame beta chains. When rows share a CDR3 protein, they turn into one entry using the most common DNA and genes. TCRdb assigned the V and J calls; the authors' analysis was not used. Here the sample has 1.5 million to 2 million distinct CDR3 sequences; about 31% occur a single time. The top ten clonotypes cover 11% of the sample.

Donors were a few dozen systemically healthy Caucasian individuals from Russia aged roughly 6 to 100 years. Around 10 milliliters of peripheral blood were collected from each donor into EDTA-treated Vacutainer tubes. Ficoll-Paque density-gradient centrifugation was used to isolate PBMCs, with at least 7 million obtained per sample. Total RNA was extracted from PBMCs with Trizol reagent, with at least 6 micrograms obtained per sample. Naive CD45RAhigh/CD27high T cell percentages were measured by flow cytometry on a PBMC aliquot from every donor. General conclusions and limits of the study: Observed TCR beta diversity per million T cells fell roughly linearly with age, and a significant reduction was already apparent by age around 36. The percentage of naive T cells measured by flow cytometry correlated strongly with observed TCR beta diversity. Because profiling used bulk unsorted PBMCs, naive and antigen-experienced compartments could not be compared conclusively. The CMV infection status of donors was not known, potentially confounding age-related changes in expanded clonotypes. Total diversity estimates from one million sequenced T cells were considered lower bounds and underestimates. Compared with the aged group, the long-lived group had more naive CD4+ T cells, fewer expanded clones and increased TCR diversity, suggesting age selection.

Recombination joined TRBV4-1 with TRBJ2-7; 5 matching bases give a weak D call of TRBD2. The receptor was isolated from a woman aged 25 to 39 in good health. The specimen sequenced was blood. The nucleotide sequence is given as TGCGCCAGCAGCCAAAAGGAGGCCAGCTTGTACGAGCAGTACTTC. The translation is CASSQKEASLYEQYF.